The clone carrying this T cell receptor (beta chain) was detected a few times. These data are taken from a study of CDR3 diversity in severe acne. Germline lookup yields CDR1 PRHDT and CDR2 FYEKMQ (reference sequence). V lost 8 bases and J lost 7; bases outside the gene matches: 8. The CDR3 is 12 residues long. TCRdb passed the PCR reads through MiXCR, listing each CDR3 protein once. The data show about 85,000 distinct CDR3 sequences, with 45% to 55% seen just once and around a tenth held by the top ten. This chain uses TRBV13 with TRBJ2-7, with 7 bases matching TRBD2. The sequenced sample was blood. This sequence originates from a male donor in good health, serving as a control. CDR3 region: CASSEGGKEQYF. The CDR3 DNA reads as TGTGCCAGCTCCGAGGGAGGGAAGGAGCAGTACTTC.